A selection of T cell receptor beta chains follows, all from one sample in a study of control samples from healthy donors and cancer patients. Libraries were prepared by immunoSEQ multiplex PCR; TCRdb keeps only in-frame clonotypes and omits some of them. The sample yields 100,000 or so clones, around 89% seen once. Sequenced: blood. All receptors come from a man aged 25-40 years in good health. Both conserved end residues are part of each CDR3. The D gene is left open where the match is weak. Size is omitted from some rows. Given values are once, few, many or a class for expanded clones.

clone_size,d_call,j_call,v_call,cdr3_nt,cdr3_aa
NA,NA,TRBJ1-5,TRBV19,TGTGCCAGTAGTTCGGACAGTCGCAATCAGCCCCAGCATTTT,CASSSDSRNQPQHF
NA,NA,TRBJ1-1,TRBV21-1,TGTGCCAGCAACCAACGCCCCCAGGGGACCATAAACACTGAAGCTTTCTTT,CASNQRPQGTINTEAFF
NA,TRBD2,TRBJ2-5,TRBV11-2,TGTGCCAGCAGTTCACTAGCGGAGGTACTCCAAGAGACCCAGTACTTC,CASSSLAEVLQETQYF
once,TRBD1,TRBJ1-5,TRBV7-8,TGTGCCAGCAGCCGCGAGACAGGGAATAGCAATCAGCCCCAGCATTTT,CASSRETGNSNQPQHF
NA,TRBD2,TRBJ2-5,TRBV7-9,TGTATTGGTGAGCGGGAGAGTTTGGAGACCCAGTACTTC,CIGERESLETQYF
NA,NA,TRBJ1-2,TRBV28,TGTGCCAGCAGTGGCCCCAGCGGGGTCGCCTATGGCTACACCTTC,CASSGPSGVAYGYTF
NA,NA,TRBJ1-6,TRBV14,TGTGCCAGCAGCCAGGGTGGAGGCAGATATAATTCACCCCTCCACTTT,CASSQGGGRYNSPLHF
NA,TRBD2,TRBJ2-5,TRBV6-1,TGTGCCAGCAGTGACAGTGTTCGCGGGGGGGAAGAGACCCAGTACTTC,CASSDSVRGGEETQYF
few,NA,TRBJ2-3,TRBV4-3,TGCGCCAGCAGCCAAGATTTAGGGGATACGCAGTATTTT,CASSQDLGDTQYF
NA,TRBD2,TRBJ2-4,TRBV4-3,TGCGCCAGCAGCCTCACTATAGCGGGAGGGTCCAAAAACATTCAGTACTTC,CASSLTIAGGSKNIQYF
NA,TRBD1,TRBJ1-3,TRBV9,TGTGCCAGCAGCCCTCCTAAGGGGGCGCAAGCTACGGCGAACACCATATATTTT,CASSPPKGAQATANTIYF
NA,TRBD1,TRBJ1-1,TRBV18,TGTGCCAGCTCACCACAGGGGGCGAATACTGAAGCTTTCTTT,CASSPQGANTEAFF
once,NA,TRBJ2-2,TRBV7-9,TGTGCCAGCAGCTTGTCCGCTAGCCGAGCTAGGGCCGGGGAGCTGTTTTTT,CASSLSASRARAGELFF
NA,NA,TRBJ2-1,TRBV9,TGTGCCAGCAGCGTAGACCCGGGGAGCTCCTACAATGAGCAGTTCTTC,CASSVDPGSSYNEQFF
NA,NA,TRBJ2-1,TRBV21-1,TGTGCCAGCAGCAGGGGGATCGTAGATGAGCAGTTCTTC,CASSRGIVDEQFF
NA,NA,TRBJ1-5,TRBV7-2,TGTGCCAGCAGCTTCAAACACGGGGGTAATCAGCCCCAGCATTTT,CASSFKHGGNQPQHF
NA,NA,TRBJ1-1,TRBV4-1,TGCGCCAGCAGCCAAGATGAGAGGGTAGTACGGACTGAAGCTTTCTTT,CASSQDERVVRTEAFF
NA,NA,TRBJ1-2,TRBV2,TGTGCCAGCAGTGCCGTGACAGGATCTAGCGGCTACACCTTC,CASSAVTGSSGYTF
NA,NA,TRBJ2-3,TRBV14,TGTGCCAGCAGCCAAGGTTTGGGGCGGGGGCAGTATTTT,CASSQGLGRGQYF
NA,NA,TRBJ1-3,TRBV4-3,TGCGCCAGCAGCCAAGATCTTGGGAGGGTGTCAGGAGGAAACACCATATATTTT,CASSQDLGRVSGGNTIYF
NA,NA,TRBJ1-3,TRBV24-1,TGTGCCACCAGTGATGTGGGCGCGCATGGAAACACCATATATTTT,CATSDVGAHGNTIYF
NA,NA,TRBJ1-1,TRBV28,TGTGCCAGCAGTTTTCGGGAGAACACTGAAGCTTTCTTT,CASSFRENTEAFF
NA,NA,TRBJ1-5,TRBV24-1,TGTGCCACCAGTGATTTATCAGGCAATCAGCCCCAGCATTTT,CATSDLSGNQPQHF
NA,TRBD1,TRBJ1-5,TRBV28,TGTGCCAGCAGCACTCAGGGGGCTGGCAATCAGCCCCAGCATTTT,CASSTQGAGNQPQHF
NA,NA,TRBJ1-2,TRBV5-1,TGCGCCAGCAGCTTGCAAAGCGGACCATGGGATGGCTACACCTTC,CASSLQSGPWDGYTF
NA,NA,TRBJ2-4,TRBV5-4,TGTGCCAGCAGCTTGGATCTAGCCAAAAACATTCAGTACTTC,CASSLDLAKNIQYF
NA,NA,TRBJ2-7,TRBV7-9,TGTGCCAGCAGCCGATCCTCAAACGAGCAGTACTTC,CASSRSSNEQYF
NA,NA,TRBJ1-2,TRBV30,TGTGCCTGGAGTCCCGGCCGGACAAACCATGGCTACACCTTC,CAWSPGRTNHGYTF
NA,NA,TRBJ2-7,TRBV6-6,TGTGCCAGCAGTTACTCGTCTAAGGGGGTTACGAACGAGCAGTACTTC,CASSYSSKGVTNEQYF
NA,NA,TRBJ2-7,TRBV19,TGTGCCAGTAGACAAAGAGGCGGACACGAGCAGTACTTC,CASRQRGGHEQYF
once,NA,TRBJ1-5,TRBV15,TGTGCCACCAGCAGACAAGAAAATCAGCCCCAGCATTTT,CATSRQENQPQHF
NA,NA,TRBJ2-1,TRBV20-1,TGCAGTGCTAGTGTTTACCTCGGTGAGCAGTTCTTC,CSASVYLGEQFF